This T cell receptor (beta chain) was retrieved from a study of beta chain features in type 1 diabetes. Whole-study results and caveats: PCR might favor shorter templates, but any such skew would affect patients and controls equally.

Sort purity for all populations was recorded as exceeding 98%. Reverse transcription of all isolated RNA meant that expressed TCRB transcripts were sequenced. Sequencing used immunoSEQ multiplex PCR; TCRdb keeps in-frame clones, though not all of them. The sample includes 130,000 or so clones, about 9.2% of them seen just once. The CDR3 sequence is 15 residues long. CDR1 is KGHSH and CDR2 is LQKENI in the germline V gene. This clone was seen more than once but under ten times. The antigen is not known. This clonotype was obtained from a man aged 18 to 30 in good health. The chain uses TRBV18 and TRBJ2-5; weak D call: TRBD1 (5 bases). With the DNA end fitting TRBJ2-7 better, the J assignment may be wrong. Sequencing was carried out using central memory CD4+ T cells from blood. CDR3 in DNA: TGTGCCAGCTCACCACCGGCAGGGTGGTCCTACGAGCAGTACTTC. Encoded protein: CASSPPAGWSYEQYF.